Shown below are 21 T cell receptor beta chains from a single sample sequenced in a study of OX40 agonist ivuxolimab in advanced cancers. Receptor libraries were prepared by the immunoSEQ multiplex PCR assay. Entries here come from immuneACCESS through TCRdb and include only in-frame sequences with V and J called. Some clones fail to appear in such tables; in the studies checked, an unresolved V gene covers under half of the shortfall, and the cause of the remainder is unknown. This sample gives 85,000 to 100,000 clones in total; 75% to 90% of them show up just once. 0.22% of the sample rests with the top ten. This material consisted of CD4+ or CD8+ T cells sorted from blood, taken in a trial of the OX40 agonist ivuxolimab. Receptor source: an adult with an advanced solid tumor such as melanoma, head and neck, liver or kidney cancer.

The V call is TRBV19, the J call TRBJ1-1; tentative D call: TRBD1 (6 bases). The germline V and J ends were trimmed by 4 bases and 1 base, with 19 bases remaining between them. CDR1 is LNHDA, CDR2 SQIVND, per germline (reference sequence). The CDR3 is 17 residues long. CDR3 sequence: CASSRGGGGRGNTEAFF. The DNA of the CDR3 is TGTGCCAGTAGTAGGGGCGGAGGGGGACGGGGGAACACTGAAGCTTTCTTT. The whole variable domain, filled in from reference TRBV19 and TRBJ1-1, reads DGGITQSPKYLFRKEGQNVTLSCEQNLNHDAMYWYRQDPGQGLRLIYYSQIVNDFQKGDIAEGYSVSREKKESFPLTVTSAQKNPTAFYLCASSRGGGGRGNTEAFFGQGTRLTVV.

The V gene is TRBV5-1, the J gene TRBJ2-2, with 7 bases matching TRBD1. This CDR3 comprises 15 residues. The V segment lost 2 bases and the J segment 3 bases; nucleotides outside the gene matches: 4. Germline V gene lookup returns CDR1 SGHRS and CDR2 YFSETQ. CDR3 in DNA: TGCGCCAGCAGCTTTAAAACAGGGGACACCGGGGAGCTGTTTTTT. Translating gives CASSFKTGDTGELFF.

The sample holds many counts of this clone. The chain joins TRBV5-1 to TRBJ1-3; no definite D call. V lost 4 bases and J lost 0, with 8 bases in between. Per germline, CDR1 SGHRS and CDR2 YFSETQ. CDR3 length: 14 amino acids. The CDR3 DNA is TGCGCCAGCAGCCATGACACCTCTGGAAACACCATATATTTT. This codes for CASSHDTSGNTIYF.

The chain employs TRBV28 and TRBJ2-5; possible D gene TRBD2, 6 bases. Germline assignment: CDR1 MDHEN and CDR2 SYDVKM. V lost 0 bases and J lost 4, with 6 bases in between. This CDR3 comprises 13 residues. Here the CDR3 reads CASSLWGGETQYF. The CDR3 DNA is TGTGCCAGCAGTTTATGGGGGGGAGAGACCCAGTACTTC.

The DNA of the CDR3 is TGTGCCAGCAGCTTAAGGTCCGGGCAGTGGCTAGAAGAGCAGTACTTC. This encodes CASSLRSGQWLEEQYF. The chain combines TRBV13 with TRBJ2-7, with D unresolved. Germline CDR1 and CDR2: PRHDT and FYEKMQ (reference sequence). Trimming stripped 2 bases from V and 7 bases from J, with 21 bases between. The CDR3 is made up of 16 amino acids.

The V and J genes are TRBV30 and TRBJ1-1; 10 bases line up with TRBD1. Per germline, CDR1 GTSNPN and CDR2 SVGIG (reference sequence). J was trimmed by 0 bases and V by 5 bases; bases with no gene match: 3. This CDR3 has 14 amino acids. In DNA form, the CDR3 reads TGTGCCTGGGACAGGGGGCGGCTGAACACTGAAGCTTTCTTT. Protein: CAWDRGRLNTEAFF.

The chain recombines TRBV4-3 with TRBJ2-2; D unclear. Germline CDR1 is LGHNA and CDR2 is YSLEER. CDR3 length: 15 residues. V was cut by 0 bases and J by 5 bases, with 10 bases left in between. The CDR3 region is CASSQDLLRTGELFF. CDR3 sequence (DNA): TGCGCCAGCAGCCAAGATCTGCTACGGACCGGGGAGCTGTTTTTT.

Worth noting for this clone: Other DNA sequences from this sample encode an identical CDR3 as well. The chain couples TRBV9 to TRBJ2-5, with 9 bases matching TRBD1. CDR1 and CDR2 (germline): SGDLS, YYNGEE. V trimming: 4 bases; J trimming: 4 bases; junction bases outside the gene matches: 5. This CDR3 is 14 amino acids long. The CDR3 sequence: CASSPRTGVETQYF. The DNA for the CDR3 is TGTGCCAGCAGCCCTCGGACAGGGGTAGAGACCCAGTACTTC.

This clone was counted between two and nine times. At the DNA level, this CDR3 is encoded by other sequences in the same sample as well. The chain employs TRBV7-9 and TRBJ2-2; 10 bases align to TRBD2. V dropped 5 bases and J dropped 6; count of bases not matched to a gene: 3. The CDR3 length is 14 residues. The germline gives CDR1 SEHNR, CDR2 FQNEAQ (reference sequence). The CDR3 is CASSLGLAAGELFF. CDR3 nucleotide sequence: TGTGCCAGCAGCCTCGGACTAGCGGCCGGGGAGCTGTTTTTT.

The chain is built from TRBV20-1 and TRBJ2-1; no clear D. The V gene's germline CDR1 is DFQATT and CDR2 SNEGSKA (reference sequence). V lost 2 bases, J lost 9 bases, and 8 bases lay in between. The CDR3 contains 11 residues. CDR3 residues: CSARPTAEQFF. CDR3 nucleotides: TGCAGTGCTAGACCTACGGCTGAGCAGTTCTTC.

The chain joins TRBV5-4 to TRBJ2-7; D ambiguous. The CDR3 contains 13 residues. V lost 1 base and J 1 base, leaving 6 bases between the germline ends. Germline assignment: CDR1 SGHNT and CDR2 YYREEE (reference sequence). The CDR3 here is CASSLKGSYEQYF. Written as DNA, the CDR3 is TGTGCCAGCAGCTTGAAGGGTTCCTACGAGCAGTACTTC.

DNA for the CDR3: TGTGCCAGCAGTTTGGGGACTAGCAATCAGCCCTACGAGCAGTACGTC. It yields the protein CASSLGTSNQPYEQYV. V usage is TRBV28 and J usage is TRBJ2-7, with TRBD2 matching 9 bases. The trim removed 3 bases at V and 2 bases at J, leaving 8 bases unmatched. Germline V gene data show CDR1 as MDHEN and CDR2 as SYDVKM. The CDR3 runs 16 residues.

The chain links TRBV5-1 to TRBJ2-2; D tentatively reads TRBD1 or TRBD2 (5 bases each). Germline V gene sequence: CDR1 SGHRS, CDR2 YFSETQ. V gave up 4 bases and J gave up 8 bases, with 18 bases separating them. This CDR3 region has 15 residues. CDR3: CASSPGQPRGGELFF. In nucleotides, the CDR3 is TGCGCCAGCAGCCCGGGGCAGCCAAGGGGAGGGGAGCTGTTTTTT.

This chain links TRBV7-3 with TRBJ1-1; TRBD1 might be the D (6 bases). Germline loops: CDR1 SGHTA, CDR2 FQGTGA. The germline V and J ends were trimmed by 5 bases and 4 bases, with 14 bases remaining between them. This CDR3 spans 14 amino acids. CDR3 loop: CASSVNRVPTEAFF. CDR3 nucleotides: TGTGCCAGCAGCGTCAACAGGGTTCCCACTGAAGCTTTCTTT.

The chain carries TRBV7-8 and TRBJ2-2, with 13 bases aligning to TRBD2. Germline lookup yields CDR1 SGHVS and CDR2 FQNEAQ. V trimming: 7 bases; J trimming: 4 bases; junction bases outside the gene matches: 3. CDR3 length: 15 amino acids. The CDR3 loop reads CASTRTSGSTGELFF. CDR3 DNA: TGTGCCAGCACCCGGACTAGCGGGAGCACCGGGGAGCTGTTTTTT.

The V and J genes are TRBV7-8 and TRBJ2-5; 9 positions match TRBD1. The CDR3 runs 17 residues. Germline values: CDR1 SGHVS, CDR2 FQNEAQ. V shed 5 bases and J 1 base; nucleotides not matched to a gene: 11. Here the CDR3 reads CASSPGQGLRGQETQYF. CDR3 bases: TGTGCCAGCAGCCCGGGACAGGGACTAAGGGGCCAAGAGACCCAGTACTTC.

CDR3 amino acids: CAWSVRALYEQYF. The CDR3 region has the DNA TGTGCCTGGAGTGTACGGGCGCTCTACGAGCAGTACTTC. The V and J genes are TRBV30 and TRBJ2-7, with D unclear. V lost 0 bases and J 3 bases, leaving 9 bases between the germline ends. The CDR3 spans 13 residues. Germline V gives CDR1 GTSNPN, CDR2 SVGIG (reference sequence).

J is TRBJ2-7 and V is TRBV7-6; 7 positions agree with TRBD2. Germline values: CDR1 SGHVS, CDR2 FNYEAQ. After removal of 5 bases from V and 0 bases from J, the junction contained 4 bases not matched to a gene. CDR3 length: 14 amino acids. The CDR3 loop is CASSLSGLSYEQYF. DNA for the CDR3: TGTGCCAGCAGCCTTAGCGGGCTCTCCTACGAGCAGTACTTC.

There are a few counts of this clone. This chain joins TRBV5-4 and TRBJ2-7, with 8 bases that match TRBD1. This CDR3 region has 17 residues. V was clipped by 4 bases and J by 2 bases; unmatched bases: 14. From germline, CDR1 is SGHNT and CDR2 YYREEE (reference sequence). CDR3 DNA: TGTGCCAGCAGCCAAATACCCGGGACAGGCTCGGCCTACGAGCAGTACTTC. Translated, it gives CASSQIPGTGSAYEQYF.

This chain's CDR3 is CASSVRTGKVYEQYF. As DNA, the CDR3 is TGTGCCAGCAGTGTGCGGACAGGGAAAGTGTACGAGCAGTACTTC. V usage is TRBV27 and J usage is TRBJ2-7, with TRBD1 matching over 8 bases. The CDR3 length is 15 residues. The junction had 10 bases not matched to a gene; V was cut back by 5 bases and J by 4 bases. CDR1 and CDR2 from the germline V gene are MNHEY and SMNVEV (reference sequence).

V is TRBV5-4 and J is TRBJ2-7; 10 bases are a match to TRBD1. V lost 4 bases, J lost 5 bases, and 6 bases stayed unmatched. Germline V gene sequence: CDR1 SGHNT, CDR2 YYREEE (reference sequence). The length of the CDR3 is 14 residues. CDR3 in DNA: TGTGCCAGCAGCCCGGGACAGGGGTTCGACGAGCAGTACTTC. This translates into CASSPGQGFDEQYF.